Detailed here is one T cell receptor beta chain. These data are taken from a study of T cell responses to AZD1222 COVID-19 vaccine. Method: immunoSEQ multiplex PCR; TCRdb's copy keeps in-frame clones and lacks some. The sample lists around 150,000 clones; 70% to 90% were seen once. The receptor's source is an adult who received the MenACWY meningococcal vaccine as a control. The material was peripheral blood, obtained 28 days after the second dose of the MenACWY control vaccine.

The CDR3 protein is CASSEYDGAHSYNEQFF. CDR3 DNA sequence: TGTGCCAGCAGTGAATACGACGGTGCCCACTCCTACAATGAGCAGTTCTTC. The chain uses TRBV25-1 and TRBJ2-1; no reliable D call. Per the germline V gene, CDR1 is MGHDK and CDR2 is SYGVNS. The length of the CDR3 is 17 residues. The V end was cut by 0 bases, the J end by 0 bases, with 12 bases between. The entire variable domain, with the rest obtained from reference TRBV25-1 and TRBJ2-1, is as follows: EADIYQTPRYLVIGTGKKITLECSQTMGHDKMYWYQQDPGMELHLIHYSYGVNSTEKGDLSSESTVSRIRTEHFPLTLESARPSHTSQYLCASSEYDGAHSYNEQFFGPGTRLTVL.